This T cell receptor (beta chain) was profiled in a study of Tregs in tolerant kidney transplant recipients. The CDR3 is 13 amino acids. The germline V gene encodes CDR1 SGHTA and CDR2 FQGTGA. V trimming: 11 bases; J trimming: 0 bases; junction bases outside the gene matches: 3. Mixed chimerism was transient after nonmyeloablative marrow transplants from related graft donors. Thawed PBMCs were FACS-sorted into unstimulated CD4+CD25+CD127- regulatory T cells, CD4+CD25- non-regulatory cells, CD4 and CD8 cells. Libraries were prepared by immunoSEQ multiplex PCR; TCRdb keeps only in-frame clonotypes and omits some of them. Among tens of thousands of clones, 80% to 95% were seen once, and the ten largest hold approximately 1.5%. This clone was seen a handful of times.

The TCR sequence derives from a human patient who received a combined kidney and bone marrow transplant. T cells may partly derive from the graft donor. The rearrangement links TRBV7-3 to TRBJ2-2, with TRBD2 matching 7 bases. Material: CD4+ T cells from blood (PBMCs), obtained 12 months after the transplant. CDR3 protein: CASAGSNTGELFF. The CDR3 DNA follows: TGTGCCTCAGCGGGATCGAACACCGGGGAGCTGTTTTTT. Using reference TRBV7-3 and TRBJ2-2 for the parts outside the CDR3, the full variable domain is GAGVSQTPSNKVTEKGKYVELRCDPISGHTALYWYRQSLGQGPEFLIYFQGTGAADDSGLPNDRFFAVRPEGSVSTLKIQRTERGDSAVYLCASAGSNTGELFFGEGSRLTVL.